The rows below give T cell receptor beta chains drawn from one sample of a study of CD8+ T cells in alopecia areata. Repertoires were generated with immunoSEQ multiplex PCR, while TCRdb's copy carries only in-frame clones and drops some. The data hold more than 200,000 clones, with around two fifths observed a single time. Source: CD4+ T cells sorted from blood, taken at roughly week 36, from a patient treated with tofacitinib. The origin of the receptors is a human donor with alopecia areata. The CDR3 runs from the conserved cysteine through the conserved F or W. Fields, in order: D gene, J gene, clone size, V gene, CDR3 DNA, CDR3 protein. A D gene is named only where the DNA matches it firmly. Expanded clones get a size class; other rows say once, few or many, or leave the size out.

>TRBD1|TRBJ1-2|NA|TRBV10-3
TGTGCCATCAGGGAGGGACAGGGAAACTATGGCTACACCTTC
CAIREGQGNYGYTF
>NA|TRBJ1-5|NA|TRBV28
TGTGCCAGCAGATGGGTGGGCAATCAGCCCCAGCATTTT
CASRWVGNQPQHF
>TRBD1|TRBJ2-2|NA|TRBV4-1
TGCGCCAGCAGCCAAGGACAGGGCTTAGACGGGGAGCTGTTTTTT
CASSQGQGLDGELFF
>NA|TRBJ2-7|NA|TRBV19
TGTGCCAGTAACGACGGTTTCTCCTACGAGCAGTACTTC
CASNDGFSYEQYF
>NA|TRBJ1-5|NA|TRBV7-8
TGTGCCAGCACGACGTCCAGCAATCAGCCCCAGCATTTT
CASTTSSNQPQHF
>TRBD2|TRBJ2-7|NA|TRBV2
TGTGCCAGCAGGGGTGGAGCGGGAGTGGCCTACGAGCAGTACTTC
CASRGGAGVAYEQYF
>NA|TRBJ2-3|NA|TRBV29-1
TGCAGCGTGGAACAGGGAACAGATACGCAGTATTTT
CSVEQGTDTQYF
>TRBD2|TRBJ2-3|NA|TRBV5-1
TGCGCCAGCAGAACAATTAGCGGGAAAAGCACAGATACGCAGTATTTT
CASRTISGKSTDTQYF
>NA|TRBJ1-5|NA|TRBV30
TGTGCCTGGAGGAGTGGTAGGGGCAATCAGCCCCAGCATTTT
CAWRSGRGNQPQHF
>TRBD1|TRBJ2-7|NA|TRBV28
TGTGCCAGCAGGGGGACAGGGGGCTCCTACGAGCAGTACTTC
CASRGTGGSYEQYF
>NA|TRBJ2-1|few|TRBV5-1
TGCGCCAGCAGCTTGGACCGGAGCTCCTACAATGAGCAGTTCTTC
CASSLDRSSYNEQFF
>NA|TRBJ2-5|NA|TRBV15
TGTGCCACCAGCCTGGCGGCAACCGGAGAGACCCAGTACTTC
CATSLAATGETQYF
>NA|TRBJ1-1|NA|TRBV29-1
TGCAGCGGCAAGAGGGGAGGTACTGAAGCTTTCTTT
CSGKRGGTEAFF
>NA|TRBJ2-2|NA|TRBV27
TGTGCCAGCGCCAACCTCAACACCGGGGAGCTGTTTTTT
CASANLNTGELFF
>TRBD2|TRBJ2-1|NA|TRBV9
TGTGCCAGCAGCGTAGAGACTAGCGGGAGGAGTGAGCAGTTCTTC
CASSVETSGRSEQFF
>NA|TRBJ2-1|few|TRBV5-4
TGTGCCAGCAGCTTGGTCGACGGAGGTGGTGAGCAGTTCTTC
CASSLVDGGGEQFF
>TRBD1|TRBJ2-4|few|TRBV9
TGTGCCAGCAGCACCAGACAGGGTATAAGCAAAAACATTCAGTACTTC
CASSTRQGISKNIQYF
>NA|TRBJ2-7|once|TRBV30
TGTGCCAGAGACGGGAGCTCCTACGAGCAGTACTTC
CARDGSSYEQYF